This T cell receptor beta chain was documented in a study of blood T cell repertoires in COVID-19. Study-level background: From T cells, B-cell-depleted T cells, or PBMCs came the material, which was cDNA or gDNA.

V lost 2 bases and J 4 bases, leaving 11 bases between the germline ends. The CDR3 has 14 residues. The germline V gene encodes CDR1 MDHEN and CDR2 SYDVKM. Assay: immunoSEQ multiplex PCR; the TCRdb copy retains only in-frame clones and omits some. The sample gives approximately 300,000 clones, 75% to 95% of which show up once; roughly 6.8% is in the top ten. The chain couples TRBV28 to TRBJ1-2; D ambiguous. Sequencing was carried out using peripheral blood. The sequence came from a woman between 25 and 40 years old with COVID-19, enrolled during active disease. DNA for the CDR3: TGTGCCAGCAGTTTACAGGCACCCTTCTATGGCTACACCTTC. Amino acid sequence: CASSLQAPFYGYTF.